This entry lists 20 T cell receptor beta chains sequenced from one sample in a study of blood T cells in healthy people across ages. Primers used in a second PCR of about 6 to 11 cycles were a sample-barcoded 5' primer and a J-beta primer mix. TCRdb re-derived calls from the 5' RACE reads in MiXCR, one entry per CDR3 protein. Of approximately 1.5 million distinct CDR3 sequences listed, about 42% are singletons. Material for sequencing was blood. These receptor sequences come from a woman under 30 in good health.

The chain employs TRBV7-2 and TRBJ2-3; D assignment may be TRBD1 or TRBD2 (6 bases each). Germline V CDR1 and CDR2: SGHTA, FQGNSA. The CDR3 extends over 15 amino acids. Trimming stripped 5 bases from V and 0 bases from J, with 12 bases between. The chain's CDR3 is CASSPGAISTDTQYF. For the CDR3, the DNA is TGTGCCAGCAGCCCGGGGGCCATTAGCACAGATACGCAGTATTTT.

This chain links TRBV13 with TRBJ1-2, with D hard to call. The V gene lost 5 bases and the J gene lost 4 bases, with 11 bases spanning the gap. CDR1 and CDR2 (germline): PRHDT, FYEKMQ (reference sequence). The CDR3 is 13 amino acids. CDR3 nucleotide sequence: TGTGCCAGCAGCGACGGACGTGCCTATGGCTACACCTTC. It translates to CASSDGRAYGYTF.

This clonotype was counted between two and nine times. The chain employs TRBV3-1 and TRBJ1-2, with D tentatively TRBD1 (5 bases). The CDR3 loop spans 16 amino acids. Germline loops: CDR1 LGHDT, CDR2 YNNKEL (reference sequence). V lost 0 bases to trimming and J lost 8 bases, with 19 bases between them. CDR3 region: CASSQDEGGTTRGYTF. For the CDR3, the DNA is TGTGCCAGCAGCCAAGATGAAGGTGGGACGACTAGGGGCTACACCTTC. The full variable domain, completed using reference TRBV3-1 and TRBJ1-2, is DTAVSQTPKYLVTQMGNDKSIKCEQNLGHDTMYWYKQDSKKFLKIMFSYNNKELIINETVPNRFSPKSPDKAHLNLHINSLELGDSAVYFCASSQDEGGTTRGYTFGSGTRLTVV.

Comments on this clonotype: Possible read error: a much larger clone is one base away. V usage is TRBV20-1 and J usage is TRBJ2-1; D may match TRBD1 or TRBD2 (7 bases each). The V gene's germline CDR1 is DFQATT and CDR2 SNEGSKA (reference sequence). V lost 3 bases and J 10 bases, leaving 19 bases between the germline ends. This CDR3 has 14 amino acids. CDR3 sequence: CSASRQGGTYEQFF. In DNA form, the CDR3 reads TGCAGTGCTAGCAGACAGGGAGGGACATACGAGCAGTTCTTC.

The rearrangement links TRBV15 to TRBJ1-2, with 7 bases that match TRBD1. Trimming took 3 bases from V and 3 from J; bases not matched to a gene: 7. The CDR3 is made up of 15 amino acids. CDR1 is LNHNV and CDR2 is YYDKDF in the germline V gene (reference sequence). The CDR3 reads CATSRTTGKDYGYTF. The CDR3 DNA is TGTGCCACCAGCAGGACGACAGGGAAAGACTATGGCTACACCTTC.

This clonotype was counted between two and nine times. This chain connects TRBV12-3 or TRBV12-4 to TRBJ1-2, with TRBD1 identical over 10 bases. This CDR3 spans 14 amino acids. J gave up 4 bases and V 8 bases, and 7 bases lay outside the gene matches. CDR3 loop: CASGIDRGLYGYTF. CDR3 nucleotide sequence: TGTGCCAGCGGAATCGACAGGGGGCTCTATGGCTACACCTTC.

This clonotype was recorded once. The chain recombines TRBV5-5 with TRBJ2-7; the D gene could be TRBD1 or TRBD2 (5 bases each). The CDR3 runs to 17 residues. Germline V gives CDR1 SGHKS, CDR2 YYEKEE (reference sequence). V dropped 0 bases and J dropped 3 bases, with 19 bases sitting between them. The CDR3 is CASSLVAGWRTSYEQYF. The CDR3, as DNA: TGTGCCAGCAGCTTGGTGGCAGGGTGGCGTACTAGCTACGAGCAGTACTTC.

This clonotype was seen a few times. The V gene is TRBV20-1, the J gene TRBJ1-5, with 9 bases identical to TRBD1. CDR1 and CDR2 (germline): DFQATT, SNEGSKA (reference sequence). CDR3 length: 16 residues. Unmatched junction bases numbered 8, after V lost 5 bases and J lost 0 bases. CDR3 in amino acids: CSAGQGTRYSNQPQHF. DNA of the CDR3: TGCAGTGCTGGACAGGGGACAAGATATAGCAATCAGCCCCAGCATTTT.

The sample holds one count of this clonotype. The V and J genes are TRBV7-8 and TRBJ2-1, with D possibly being TRBD2 (5 bases). Germline V gene lookup returns CDR1 SGHVS and CDR2 FQNEAQ. This CDR3 region has 14 residues. The V end was cut by 5 bases, the J end by 9 bases, with 17 bases between. DNA of the CDR3: TGTGCCAGCAGCCCACTAGTCGTCGTAGGTGAGCAGTTCTTC. It yields the protein CASSPLVVVGEQFF.

V is TRBV9 and J is TRBJ1-2, with a possible D match to TRBD1 (5 bases). Germline-derived CDR1 and CDR2 are SGDLS and YYNGEE. The CDR3 consists of 14 residues. Trimming cost V 0 bases and J 3 bases, with 9 bases left between them. CDR3 in DNA: TGTGCCAGCAGCGTAGGATTGGGGGACTATGGCTACACCTTC. Its translation is CASSVGLGDYGYTF. Full variable domain (missing parts from reference TRBV9 and TRBJ1-2): DSGVTQTPKHLITATGQRVTLRCSPRSGDLSVYWYQQSLDQGLQFLIQYYNGEERAKGNILERFSAQQFPDLHSELNLSSLELGDSALYFCASSVGLGDYGYTFGSGTRLTVV.

J is TRBJ2-7 and V is TRBV20-1; the D gene is possibly TRBD2 (6 bases). The CDR3 is 17 amino acids. Trimming took 1 base from V and 3 from J, leaving 22 bases between them. Germline-derived CDR1 and CDR2 are DFQATT and SNEGSKA (reference sequence). The CDR3 DNA reads as TGCAGTGCTAGAGGATTAAATGGAGGGGCTCTTGTCTACGAGCAGTACTTC. Translation: CSARGLNGGALVYEQYF.

The chain carries TRBV15 and TRBJ2-3; D uncertain. The CDR3 is 15 residues long. Trimming took 3 bases from V and 2 from J, leaving 12 bases between them. Germline CDR1 LNHNV, CDR2 YYDKDF (reference sequence). CDR3: CATSSLSFDTDTQYF. CDR3 in DNA: TGTGCCACCAGCAGCCTTAGTTTTGACACAGATACGCAGTATTTT. Full variable domain (outside the CDR3, taken from reference TRBV15 and TRBJ2-3): DAMVIQNPRYQVTQFGKPVTLSCSQTLNHNVMYWYQQKSSQAPKLLFHYYDKDFNNEADTPDNFQSRRPNTSFCFLDIRSPGLGDTAMYLCATSSLSFDTDTQYFGPGTRLTVL.

The V and J genes are TRBV11-2 and TRBJ2-5, with 9 bases aligning to TRBD1. J was trimmed by 5 bases and V by 4 bases; bases with no gene match: 5. CDR1 and CDR2 (germline): SGHAT, FQNNGV. The CDR3 runs to 14 residues. The chain's CDR3 is CASSSHRGRETQYF. The CDR3 nucleotides are TGTGCCAGCAGCTCCCACAGGGGGCGGGAGACCCAGTACTTC.

There are many counts of this clonotype. This sequence joins TRBV4-3 and TRBJ2-5, with D maybe TRBD2 (6 bases). Germline V gene data show CDR1 as LGHNA and CDR2 as YSLEER. Deletions cut 4 bases from V and 1 base from J, with 13 bases between. The CDR3 is made up of 15 amino acids. Here the CDR3 DNA reads TGCGCCAGCAGCCCCCAACAGCGGGTCCAAGAGACCCAGTACTTC. Residues: CASSPQQRVQETQYF.

V is TRBV9 and J is TRBJ2-7; TRBD2 matches 9 bases. The CDR3 contains 15 residues. The V segment lost 3 bases and the J segment 5 bases; nucleotides outside the gene matches: 9. CDR1 and CDR2 (germline): SGDLS, YYNGEE. This CDR3 is CASSGGGLAINEQYF. In nucleotides, the CDR3 is TGTGCCAGCAGCGGCGGGGGACTAGCTATCAACGAGCAGTACTTC.

This chain uses TRBV10-3 with TRBJ2-1; perhaps TRBD2 as D (5 bases). This CDR3 is built from 13 residues. Per germline, CDR1 ENHRY and CDR2 SYGVKD. V lost 6 bases, J lost 6 bases, and 12 bases lay in between. CDR3 sequence (DNA): TGTGCCATCAGACAGACTACCTTCAATGAGCAGTTCTTC. As protein: CAIRQTTFNEQFF.

This clonotype came up once. The chain joins TRBV6-5 to TRBJ2-3; D uncertain. This CDR3 is 16 amino acids long. CDR1 is MNHEY, CDR2 SVGAGI, per germline. Trimming stripped 0 bases from V and 0 bases from J, with 10 bases between. The CDR3 DNA is TGTGCCAGCAGTTACTCGGGTCGCATTAGCACAGATACGCAGTATTTT. It encodes CASSYSGRISTDTQYF.

At least ten counts were recorded for this clonotype. The chain has TRBV6-6 and TRBJ2-3; 8 nucleotides agree with TRBD2. The CDR3 covers 17 residues. J lost 2 bases, V lost 0 bases, and 7 bases had no gene match. Per the germline V gene, CDR1 is MNHNY and CDR2 is SVGAGI (reference sequence). CDR3 DNA: TGTGCCAGCAGTTACTCGAAAACTAGCGGTTACACAGATACGCAGTATTTT. It translates to CASSYSKTSGYTDTQYF.

The J gene is TRBJ2-1, the V gene TRBV27; no reliable D call. The J call may be incorrect, as the DNA end agrees better with TRBJ2-7. The CDR3 is 13 amino acids. CDR1 MNHEY and CDR2 SMNVEV come from the germline V gene (reference sequence). As DNA, the CDR3 is TGTGCCAGCAGCCGATTAGGGTACTACGAGCAGTACTTC. Amino acids: CASSRLGYYEQYF.

The table lists this clonotype with a count of one. The V call is TRBV5-1, the J call TRBJ1-2, with D perhaps TRBD1 (6 bases). The CDR3 runs 14 residues. CDR1 is SGHRS, CDR2 YFSETQ, per germline. The V end lost 4 bases, the J end lost 2 bases, and 12 bases lay between the germline ends. CDR3 sequence: CASSAGQTNYGYTF. CDR3 in DNA: TGCGCCAGCAGCGCAGGACAGACCAACTATGGCTACACCTTC. The entire variable domain, with the rest obtained from reference TRBV5-1 and TRBJ1-2, is as follows: KAGVTQTPRYLIKTRGQQVTLSCSPISGHRSVSWYQQTPGQGLQFLFEYFSETQRNKGNFPGRFSGRQFSNSRSEMNVSTLELGDSALYLCASSAGQTNYGYTFGSGTRLTVV.